Shown below are 4 T cell receptor beta chains from a single sample sequenced in a study of shared clonotypes between healthy human individuals. Data came from immunoSEQ multiplex PCR; TCRdb stores just in-frame clones and leaves some out. The sample shows 1 million to 1.3 million clones, around 82% of them seen only once. Input material: memory CD4+ T cells from PBMCs. Subset denoted: CD45RA-negative fraction. All receptors derive from a man between 18 and 29 years old in good health. Some clones in this sample may be carry-over from other donors' samples.

The chain has TRBV9 and TRBJ2-7; tentatively, D is TRBD2 (5 bases). The germline V gene encodes CDR1 SGDLS and CDR2 YYNGEE. The CDR3 length is 15 residues. V lost 0 bases and J lost 2, with 12 bases in between. CDR3 DNA sequence: TGTGCCAGCAGCGTAGATCCTAGCAGAGCCTACGAGCAGTACTTC. Its protein is CASSVDPSRAYEQYF.

V and J are TRBV28 and TRBJ1-2; D is possibly TRBD1 (5 bases). The CDR3 consists of 16 residues. Germline V gives CDR1 MDHEN, CDR2 SYDVKM. Trimming shortened V by 6 bases and J by 14 bases, and 31 bases separated the two germline ends. CDR3 sequence (DNA): TGTGCCAGCAGAAGACCAGGGAGCGTAGGACTATGGAGGGTAACCTTC. Translation: CASRRPGSVGLWRVTF.

V gene TRBV28 combines with J gene TRBJ2-5, with 11 nucleotides matching TRBD1. Germline V gene data show CDR1 as MDHEN and CDR2 as SYDVKM. The CDR3 covers 15 residues. Trimming took 6 bases from V and 5 from J; bases not matched to a gene: 8. The chain's CDR3 is CASSSPGQGDETQYF. In nucleotides, the CDR3 is TGTGCCAGCAGCTCACCGGGACAGGGGGACGAGACCCAGTACTTC.

The V call is TRBV11-2, the J call TRBJ1-5; D remains unclear. The CDR3 is made up of 13 amino acids. V gave up 2 bases and J gave up 7 bases, with 9 bases separating them. Germline assignment: CDR1 SGHAT and CDR2 FQNNGV. CDR3 sequence (DNA): TGTGCCAGCAGCTTAACCCCCCGACAGCCCCAGCATTTT. Translated, it gives CASSLTPRQPQHF.